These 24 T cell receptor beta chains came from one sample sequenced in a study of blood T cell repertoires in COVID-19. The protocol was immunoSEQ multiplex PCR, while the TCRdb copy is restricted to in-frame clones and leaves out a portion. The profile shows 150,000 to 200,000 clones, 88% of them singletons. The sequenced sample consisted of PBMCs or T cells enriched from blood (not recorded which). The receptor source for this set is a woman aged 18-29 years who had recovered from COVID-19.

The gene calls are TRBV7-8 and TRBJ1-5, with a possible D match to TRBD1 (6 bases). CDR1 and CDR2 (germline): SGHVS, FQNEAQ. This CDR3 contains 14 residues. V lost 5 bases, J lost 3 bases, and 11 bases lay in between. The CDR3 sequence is CASSPDSLNQPQHF. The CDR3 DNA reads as TGTGCCAGCAGCCCGGACAGTCTCAATCAGCCCCAGCATTTT.

The CDR3 nucleotides are TGTGCCAGCAGTTACCAGCAGGGTGGCTACACCTTC. This translates into CASSYQQGGYTF. The chain has TRBV6-5 and TRBJ1-2, with TRBD1 as a possible D gene (5 bases). Germline-derived CDR1 and CDR2 are MNHEY and SVGAGI. CDR3 size: 12 residues. Trimming removed 2 bases at V and 7 bases at J, with 8 bases between.

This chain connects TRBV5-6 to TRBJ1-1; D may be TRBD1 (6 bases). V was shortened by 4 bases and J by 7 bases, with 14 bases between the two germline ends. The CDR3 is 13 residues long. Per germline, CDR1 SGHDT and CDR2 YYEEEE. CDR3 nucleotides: TGTGCCAGCAGCCCTGGGGGCTGGGGTGAAGCTTTCTTT. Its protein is CASSPGGWGEAFF. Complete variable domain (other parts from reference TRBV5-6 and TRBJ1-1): DAGVTQSPTHLIKTRGQQVTLRCSPKSGHDTVSWYQQALGQGPQFIFQYYEEEERQRGNFPDRFSGHQFPNYSSELNVNALLLGDSALYLCASSPGGWGEAFFGQGTRLTVV.

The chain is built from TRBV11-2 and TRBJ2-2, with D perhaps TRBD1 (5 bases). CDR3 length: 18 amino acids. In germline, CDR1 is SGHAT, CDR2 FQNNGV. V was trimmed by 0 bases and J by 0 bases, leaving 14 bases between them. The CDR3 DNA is TGTGCCAGCAGCTTAGATCACAGGCCCTATACGAACACCGGGGAGCTGTTTTTT. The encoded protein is CASSLDHRPYTNTGELFF.

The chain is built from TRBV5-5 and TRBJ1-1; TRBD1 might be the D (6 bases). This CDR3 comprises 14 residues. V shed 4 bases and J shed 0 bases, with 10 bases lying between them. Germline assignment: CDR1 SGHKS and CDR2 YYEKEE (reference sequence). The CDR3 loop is CASSTGLMNTEAFF. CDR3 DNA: TGTGCCAGCAGCACAGGGCTCATGAACACTGAAGCTTTCTTT.

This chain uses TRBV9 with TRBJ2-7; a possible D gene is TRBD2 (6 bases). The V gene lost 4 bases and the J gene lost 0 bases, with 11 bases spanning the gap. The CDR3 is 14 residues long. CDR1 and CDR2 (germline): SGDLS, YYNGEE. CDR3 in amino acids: CASSISGSSYEQYF. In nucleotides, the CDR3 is TGTGCCAGCAGCATTAGCGGTAGCTCCTACGAGCAGTACTTC. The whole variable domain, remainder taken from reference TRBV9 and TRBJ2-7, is DSGVTQTPKHLITATGQRVTLRCSPRSGDLSVYWYQQSLDQGLQFLIQYYNGEERAKGNILERFSAQQFPDLHSELNLSSLELGDSALYFCASSISGSSYEQYFGPGTRLTVT.

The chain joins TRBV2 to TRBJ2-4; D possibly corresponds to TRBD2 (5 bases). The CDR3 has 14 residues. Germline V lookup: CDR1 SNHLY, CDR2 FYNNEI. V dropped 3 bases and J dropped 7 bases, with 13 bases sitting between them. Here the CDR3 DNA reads TGTGCCAGCAGTGAGACCGCGGGTGGGAACATTCAGTACTTC. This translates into CASSETAGGNIQYF. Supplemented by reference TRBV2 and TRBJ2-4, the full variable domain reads EPEVTQTPSHQVTQMGQEVILRCVPISNHLYFYWYRQILGQKVEFLVSFYNNEISEKSEIFDDQFSVERPDGSNFTLKIRSTKLEDSAMYFCASSETAGGNIQYFGAGTRLSVL.

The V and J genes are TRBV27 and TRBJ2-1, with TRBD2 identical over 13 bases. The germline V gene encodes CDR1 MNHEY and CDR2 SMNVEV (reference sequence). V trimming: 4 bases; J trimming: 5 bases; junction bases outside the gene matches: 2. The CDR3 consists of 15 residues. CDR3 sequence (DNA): TGTGCCAGCAGTTCTGGGACTAGCGGGGACAATGAGCAGTTCTTC. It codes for CASSSGTSGDNEQFF.

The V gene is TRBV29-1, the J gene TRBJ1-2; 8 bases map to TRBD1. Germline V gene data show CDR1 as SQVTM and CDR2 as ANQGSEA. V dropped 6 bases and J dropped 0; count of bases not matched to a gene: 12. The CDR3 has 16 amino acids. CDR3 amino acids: CSVLVARTGSNYGYTF. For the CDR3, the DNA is TGCAGCGTCCTTGTGGCCCGGACAGGGTCTAACTATGGCTACACCTTC.

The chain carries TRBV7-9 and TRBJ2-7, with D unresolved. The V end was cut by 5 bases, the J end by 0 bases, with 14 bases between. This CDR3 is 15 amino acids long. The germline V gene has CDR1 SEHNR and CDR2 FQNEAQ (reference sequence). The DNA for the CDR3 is TGTGCCAGCAGCCTAAGTACCTCTAGCTCCTACGAGCAGTACTTC. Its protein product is CASSLSTSSSYEQYF.

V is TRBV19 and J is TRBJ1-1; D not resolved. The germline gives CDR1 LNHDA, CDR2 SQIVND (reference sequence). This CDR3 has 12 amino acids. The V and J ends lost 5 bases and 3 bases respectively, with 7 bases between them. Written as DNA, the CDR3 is TGTGCCAGTAGTCCCCGGGACACTGAAGCTTTCTTT. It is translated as CASSPRDTEAFF.

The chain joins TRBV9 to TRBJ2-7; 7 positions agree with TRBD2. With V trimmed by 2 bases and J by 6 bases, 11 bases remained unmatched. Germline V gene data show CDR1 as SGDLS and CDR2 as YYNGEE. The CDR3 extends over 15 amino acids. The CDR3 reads CASSVRAGEAVEQYF. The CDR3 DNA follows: TGTGCCAGCAGCGTTCGCGCGGGGGAGGCCGTCGAGCAGTACTTC. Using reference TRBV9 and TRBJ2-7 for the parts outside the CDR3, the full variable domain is DSGVTQTPKHLITATGQRVTLRCSPRSGDLSVYWYQQSLDQGLQFLIQYYNGEERAKGNILERFSAQQFPDLHSELNLSSLELGDSALYFCASSVRAGEAVEQYFGPGTRLTVT.

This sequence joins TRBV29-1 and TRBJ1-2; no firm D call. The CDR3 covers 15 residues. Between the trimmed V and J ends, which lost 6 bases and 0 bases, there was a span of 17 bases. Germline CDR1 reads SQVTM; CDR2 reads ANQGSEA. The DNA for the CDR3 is TGCAGCGTCGAGAGTCGAGGGAGCCCTAACTATGGCTACACCTTC. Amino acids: CSVESRGSPNYGYTF. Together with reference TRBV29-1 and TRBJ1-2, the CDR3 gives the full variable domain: SAVISQKPSRDICQRGTSLTIQCQVDSQVTMMFWYRQQPGQSLTLIATANQGSEATYESGFVIDKFPISRPNLTFSTLTVSNMSPEDSSIYLCSVESRGSPNYGYTFGSGTRLTVV.

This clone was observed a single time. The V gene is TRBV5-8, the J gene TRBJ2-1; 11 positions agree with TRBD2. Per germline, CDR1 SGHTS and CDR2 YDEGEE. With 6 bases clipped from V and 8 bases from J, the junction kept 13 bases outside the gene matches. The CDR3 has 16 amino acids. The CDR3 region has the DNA TGTGCCAGCATCGTCCGGATAGCGGGAGGGTTAGATGAGCAGTTCTTC. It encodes CASIVRIAGGLDEQFF.

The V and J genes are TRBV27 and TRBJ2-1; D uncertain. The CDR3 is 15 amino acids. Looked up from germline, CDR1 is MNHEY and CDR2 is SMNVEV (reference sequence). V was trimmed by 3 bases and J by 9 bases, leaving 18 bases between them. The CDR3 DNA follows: TGTGCCAGCAGTTTTGGAGCGTTCCCCCCACGTGAGCAGTTCTTC. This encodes CASSFGAFPPREQFF.

The CDR3 loop reads CASSLDRGAPYEQYF. The CDR3 DNA reads as TGTGCCAGCAGTCTAGACAGGGGCGCTCCCTACGAGCAGTACTTC. V is TRBV6-5 and J is TRBJ2-7; TRBD1 matches 8 bases. Germline lookup yields CDR1 MNHEY and CDR2 SVGAGI. CDR3 size: 15 residues. The trim removed 5 bases at V and 2 bases at J, leaving 8 bases unmatched.

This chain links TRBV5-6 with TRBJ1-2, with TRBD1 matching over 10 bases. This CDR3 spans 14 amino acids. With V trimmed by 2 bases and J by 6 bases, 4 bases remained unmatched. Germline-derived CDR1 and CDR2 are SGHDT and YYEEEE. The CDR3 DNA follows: TGTGCCAGCAGCTTCCAGGACAGGGGGGATGGCTACACCTTC. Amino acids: CASSFQDRGDGYTF.

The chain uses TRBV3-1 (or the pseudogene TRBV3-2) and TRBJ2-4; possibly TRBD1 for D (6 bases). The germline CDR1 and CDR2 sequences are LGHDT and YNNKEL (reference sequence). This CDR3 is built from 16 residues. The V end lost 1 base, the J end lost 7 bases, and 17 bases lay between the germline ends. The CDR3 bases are TGTGCCAGCAGCCAAGGACAGGTAGCGACGGGGAACATTCAGTACTTC. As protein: CASSQGQVATGNIQYF.

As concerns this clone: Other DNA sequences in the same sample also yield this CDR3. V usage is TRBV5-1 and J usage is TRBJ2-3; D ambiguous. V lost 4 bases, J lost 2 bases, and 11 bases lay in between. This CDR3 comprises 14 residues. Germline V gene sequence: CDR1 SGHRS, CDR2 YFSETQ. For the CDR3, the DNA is TGCGCCAGCAGCCCCGGTTTGGTCACAGATACGCAGTATTTT. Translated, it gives CASSPGLVTDTQYF.

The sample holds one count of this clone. The CDR3 nucleotides read TGTGCCAGCACGTGGACAGCTCTCAATGAGCAGTTCTTC. This gives the protein CASTWTALNEQFF. This chain joins TRBV2 and TRBJ2-1; a possible D gene is TRBD1 (6 bases). CDR1 is SNHLY and CDR2 is FYNNEI in the germline V gene. V dropped 7 bases and J dropped 6 bases, with 13 bases sitting between them. CDR3 size: 13 residues.

CDR3 coding DNA: TGTGCCAGCAGTCGGGACACCAATCAGCCCCAGCATTTT. Protein: CASSRDTNQPQHF. The chain uses TRBV6-5 and TRBJ1-5; a possible D gene is TRBD1 (6 bases). This CDR3 spans 13 amino acids. The V gene's germline CDR1 is MNHEY and CDR2 SVGAGI. V was trimmed by 5 bases and J by 3 bases, leaving 8 bases between them.

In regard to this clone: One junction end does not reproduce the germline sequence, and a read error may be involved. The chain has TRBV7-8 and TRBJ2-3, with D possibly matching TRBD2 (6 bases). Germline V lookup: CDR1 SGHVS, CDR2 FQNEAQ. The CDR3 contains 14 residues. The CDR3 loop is CASSLGTSTDTQYF. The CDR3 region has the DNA TGTGCCAGCAGTTTAGGGACTAGCACAGATACGCAGTATTTT.

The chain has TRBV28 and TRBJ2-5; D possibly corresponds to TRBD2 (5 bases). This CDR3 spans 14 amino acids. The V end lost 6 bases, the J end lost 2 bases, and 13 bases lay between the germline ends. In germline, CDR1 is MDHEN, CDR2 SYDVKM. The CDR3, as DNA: TGTGCCAGCAGCCCCCCGGAGGAACAAGAGACCCAGTACTTC. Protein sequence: CASSPPEEQETQYF. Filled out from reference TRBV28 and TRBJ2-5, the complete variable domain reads DVKVTQSSRYLVKRTGEKVFLECVQDMDHENMFWYRQDPGLGLRLIYFSYDVKMKEKGDIPEGYSVSREKKERFSLILESASTNQTSMYLCASSPPEEQETQYFGPGTRLLVL.

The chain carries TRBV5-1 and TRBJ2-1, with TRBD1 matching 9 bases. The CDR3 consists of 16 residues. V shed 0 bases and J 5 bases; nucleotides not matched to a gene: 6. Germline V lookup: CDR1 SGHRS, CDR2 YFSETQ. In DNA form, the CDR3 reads TGCGCCAGCAGCTTGGAAACAGGGGGCATGAACAATGAGCAGTTCTTC. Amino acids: CASSLETGGMNNEQFF.